This is a list of T cell receptor beta chains from one sample in a study of regulatory T cells in long-lasting Graves disease. TCRdb reprocessed the multiplex PCR reads via MiXCR and lists one record per CDR3 protein. The sample includes over 500,000 distinct CDR3 sequences, 15% to 20% of them seen just once. The same data also went into a second study, on T cells in Graves' hyperthyroidism and ophthalmopathy.

The sequencing used peripheral blood mononuclear cells (PBMCs), collected at new diagnosis, from a patient treated with antithyroid drugs. Receptor source: a man between 18 and 35 years old with Graves disease. Both conserved end residues are part of each CDR3. The order of the fields is clone size, D gene, V gene, J gene, CDR3 protein, CDR3 DNA. The D gene is left open where the match is weak. Rows may omit the clone size; those that give it use once, few, many or a size class.

size: few; D: TRBD1; V: TRBV13; J: TRBJ1-2; CDR3: CASRLSGGAFNYGYTF; DNA: TGTGCCAGCAGACTCTCAGGGGGAGCCTTTAACTATGGCTACACCTTC
size: many; D: TRBD1; V: TRBV28; J: TRBJ1-2; CDR3: CASSLAGTGGFGYTF; DNA: TGTGCCAGCAGTTTAGCCGGGACAGGGGGGTTTGGCTACACCTTC
size: many; D: .; V: TRBV28; J: TRBJ1-2; CDR3: CASSFQRNYGYTF; DNA: TGTGCCAGTAGTTTTCAGAGAAACTATGGCTACACCTTC
size: many; D: .; V: TRBV4-1; J: TRBJ2-7; CDR3: CASSQVWEPDEQYF; DNA: TGCGCCAGCAGCCAAGTATGGGAACCAGACGAGCAGTACTTC
size: many; D: TRBD2; V: TRBV20-1; J: TRBJ2-7; CDR3: CSATLAGGREQYF; DNA: TGCAGTGCTACACTAGCGGGAGGGCGGGAGCAGTACTTC
size: few; D: .; V: TRBV19; J: TRBJ1-4; CDR3: CASSSPGQTNEKLFF; DNA: TGTGCCAGTAGTAGCCCCGGGCAGACTAATGAAAAACTGTTTTTT
size: few; D: TRBD1; V: TRBV12-3/TRBV12-4; J: TRBJ2-7; CDR3: CASSLTGTGKYEQYF; DNA: TGTGCCAGCAGTCTTACCGGGACAGGGAAATACGAGCAGTACTTC
size: few; D: TRBD1; V: TRBV30; J: TRBJ1-1; CDR3: CAWDRGTDTEAFF; DNA: TGTGCCTGGGACAGGGGAACCGACACTGAAGCTTTCTTT
size: few; D: TRBD1; V: TRBV9; J: TRBJ2-2; CDR3: CASSVRLTGGQAGELFF; DNA: TGTGCCAGCAGCGTGAGACTCACAGGGGGCCAGGCCGGGGAGCTGTTTTTT
size: few; D: .; V: TRBV15; J: TRBJ2-7; CDR3: CATTIDRIGEQYF; DNA: TGTGCCACCACTATAGACCGGATAGGCGAGCAGTACTTC
size: few; D: TRBD1; V: TRBV20-1; J: TRBJ2-1; CDR3: CSARDLDRGLLSYNEQFF; DNA: TGCAGTGCTAGAGATCTGGACAGGGGCCTCCTCTCCTACAATGAGCAGTTCTTC
size: .; D: .; V: TRBV7-6; J: TRBJ1-4; CDR3: CASSDRGVATNEKLFF; DNA: TGTGCCAGCAGCGACCGCGGGGTTGCAACTAATGAAAAACTGTTTTTT
size: many; D: .; V: TRBV2; J: TRBJ1-1; CDR3: CASTGQPNTEAFF; DNA: TGTGCCAGCACCGGACAGCCGAACACTGAAGCTTTCTTT
size: many; D: .; V: TRBV12-3/TRBV12-4; J: TRBJ2-1; CDR3: CASSLPQGRNEQFF; DNA: TGTGCCAGCAGTTTACCCCAGGGTAGAAATGAGCAGTTCTTC
size: .; D: .; V: TRBV9; J: TRBJ2-7; CDR3: CASSAVGFPYEQYF; DNA: TGTGCCAGCAGCGCCGTAGGCTTTCCCTACGAGCAGTACTTC
size: .; D: TRBD2; V: TRBV11-3; J: TRBJ2-7; CDR3: CASSQGTSGIGWSYGQYF; DNA: TGTGCCAGCAGCCAAGGGACTAGCGGGATAGGGTGGTCCTACGGGCAGTACTTC
size: many; D: TRBD1; V: TRBV9; J: TRBJ2-5; CDR3: CASSVTGGGETQYF; DNA: TGTGCCAGCAGCGTTACAGGGGGCGGAGAGACCCAGTACTTC
size: many; D: .; V: TRBV7-2; J: TRBJ2-5; CDR3: CASTISGAQYF; DNA: TGTGCCAGCACGATATCCGGGGCCCAGTACTTC
size: many; D: .; V: TRBV7-8; J: TRBJ1-2; CDR3: CASSLWAGGGYGYTF; DNA: TGTGCCAGCAGCTTATGGGCGGGGGGCGGATATGGCTACACCTTC
size: few; D: TRBD2; V: TRBV20-1; J: TRBJ2-7; CDR3: CSARILAGVSIDEQYF; DNA: TGCAGTGCTAGGATTCTAGCGGGAGTGTCGATCGACGAGCAGTACTTC
size: many; D: TRBD1; V: TRBV3-1; J: TRBJ1-5; CDR3: CASSQGNRGNQPQHF; DNA: TGTGCCAGCAGCCAGGGAAACAGGGGGAATCAGCCCCAGCATTTT
size: .; D: .; V: TRBV20-1; J: TRBJ1-1; CDR3: CSAGERTLNTEAFF; DNA: TGCAGTGCTGGAGAGAGGACCCTAAACACTGAAGCTTTCTTT
size: many; D: .; V: TRBV20-1; J: TRBJ1-5; CDR3: CSARDRRNRNQPQHF; DNA: TGCAGTGCTAGAGATAGGAGGAATCGGAATCAGCCCCAGCATTTT
size: many; D: .; V: TRBV5-1; J: TRBJ1-1; CDR3: CASSLQPGNTEAFF; DNA: TGCGCCAGCAGCTTGCAGCCGGGGAACACTGAAGCTTTCTTT
size: many; D: .; V: TRBV20-1; J: TRBJ1-1; CDR3: CSARLGGKNTEAFF; DNA: TGCAGTGCTAGGCTCGGGGGAAAGAACACTGAAGCTTTCTTT
size: many; D: .; V: TRBV12-5; J: TRBJ1-2; CDR3: CASGPTASYGYTF; DNA: TGTGCTAGTGGTCCGACAGCGAGCTATGGCTACACCTTC
size: many; D: .; V: TRBV10-3; J: TRBJ2-7; CDR3: CAISESKGAGEGSYEQYF; DNA: TGTGCCATCAGTGAGTCAAAGGGCGCAGGCGAGGGTTCCTACGAGCAGTACTTC
size: many; D: TRBD1; V: TRBV27; J: TRBJ2-3; CDR3: CASTTRQGAGTDTQYF; DNA: TGTGCCAGCACCACAAGACAGGGGGCTGGCACAGATACGCAGTATTTT
size: many; D: TRBD1; V: TRBV7-8; J: TRBJ2-7; CDR3: CASSSSGTGRVSYEQYF; DNA: TGTGCCAGCAGCTCGTCCGGGACAGGGAGAGTTTCCTACGAGCAGTACTTC
size: .; D: .; V: TRBV29-1; J: TRBJ1-1; CDR3: CSVIHGTEAFF; DNA: TGCAGCGTGATCCACGGGACTGAAGCTTTCTTT
size: .; D: .; V: TRBV5-1; J: TRBJ2-5; CDR3: CASSFSSGQETQYF; DNA: TGCGCCAGCAGCTTCTCATCAGGTCAAGAGACCCAGTACTTC
size: .; D: .; V: TRBV27; J: TRBJ1-4; CDR3: CASSLNMDEKLFF; DNA: TGTGCCAGCAGTTTAAATATGGATGAAAAACTGTTTTTT
size: few; D: .; V: TRBV9; J: TRBJ2-2; CDR3: CASSVVGSLNTGELFF; DNA: TGTGCCAGCAGCGTAGTCGGCAGCCTGAACACCGGGGAGCTGTTTTTT
size: .; D: .; V: TRBV20-1; J: TRBJ2-7; CDR3: CSASGSSAYEQYF; DNA: TGCAGTGCTAGCGGGAGCTCGGCCTACGAGCAGTACTTC
size: many; D: TRBD1; V: TRBV30; J: TRBJ2-7; CDR3: CAFRQGAVGEQYF; DNA: TGTGCCTTCCGACAGGGGGCGGTGGGCGAGCAGTACTTC
size: few; D: .; V: TRBV6-2/TRBV6-3; J: TRBJ1-2; CDR3: CASSYRQQGDGYTF; DNA: TGTGCCAGCAGTTATCGACAACAAGGGGATGGCTACACCTTC
size: many; D: TRBD2; V: TRBV12-3/TRBV12-4; J: TRBJ2-4; CDR3: CASSFSSGKNIQYF; DNA: TGTGCCAGCAGTTTCTCTAGCGGTAAAAACATTCAGTACTTC